The rows below give T cell receptor beta chains drawn from one sample of a study of shared clonotypes between healthy human individuals. Only in-frame clones appear in the TCRdb table, and some are missing; sequencing was by immunoSEQ multiplex PCR. The data show roughly 700,000 clones, with about 92% seen just once and more than 30% held by the top ten. Specimen: memory CD8+ T cells from PBMCs. These receptors were collected from a man aged 18 to 30 in good health. Some clones in this sample may be carry-over from other donors' samples. The CDR3 runs from the conserved cysteine through the conserved F or W. The D gene is left open where the match is weak. Expanded clones get a size class; other rows say once, few or many, or leave the size out.

d_call j_call clone_size v_call cdr3_nt cdr3_aa
- TRBJ2-7 - TRBV27 TGTGCCAGCAGGCGTGGTGGGACCTACGAGCAGTACTTC CASRRGGTYEQYF
- TRBJ2-7 - TRBV27 TGTGCCAGCAGTTTATGGGGGGGGCTCAGCATCTACGAGCAGTACTTC CASSLWGGLSIYEQYF
- TRBJ2-3 - TRBV9 TGTGCCAGCAGCGTAGAGGGCAGGGAGACAGATACGCAGTATTTT CASSVEGRETDTQYF
TRBD2 TRBJ2-1 once TRBV6-5 TGTGCCAGCAGTTACTACCGGGAGGGCGACAATGAGCAGTTCTTC CASSYYREGDNEQFF
- TRBJ2-2 - TRBV13 TGTGCCAGCAGCTTATCCGGGAGCACCGGGGAGCTGTTTTTT CASSLSGSTGELFF
TRBD1 TRBJ1-2 - TRBV27 TGTGCCAGCAGTTTATTGGAGGGGGCGGGTAATGGCTACACCTTC CASSLLEGAGNGYTF
- TRBJ1-1 - TRBV6-5 TGTGCCATCAGAGAGAGCACTGAAGCTTTCTTT CAIRESTEAFF
- TRBJ2-2 - TRBV21-1 TGTGCCAGCAGCAGGAGGCAGGGGGAGACGAACACCGGGGAGCTGTTTTTT CASSRRQGETNTGELFF
- TRBJ2-3 once TRBV7-3 TGTGCCAGCAGCTTAGAGGCAATGGATACGCAGTATTTT CASSLEAMDTQYF
- TRBJ2-7 - TRBV7-9 TGTGCCAGCAGCCGGACCGGGAGAGCCTACGAGCAGTACTTC CASSRTGRAYEQYF
TRBD2 TRBJ2-1 once TRBV7-9 TGTGCCAGCATCCAAAGCGGGAGTGAGCAGTTCTTC CASIQSGSEQFF
TRBD1 TRBJ1-1 - TRBV28 TGTGCCAGCAGCTCATCCGGGACAGGGGCAAAGGTTTTT CASSSSGTGAKVF
- TRBJ2-5 - TRBV27 TGTGCCAGCAGTTCCCCTGACCAAGAGACCCAGTACTTC CASSSPDQETQYF
- TRBJ2-7 - TRBV27 TGTGCCAGCAGTTTCGGAGGTATGAGGACCTACGAGCAGTACTTC CASSFGGMRTYEQYF
- TRBJ2-5 once TRBV6-5 TGTGCCAGCAGTTACTCGTTGGGACAAGAGACCCAGTACTTC CASSYSLGQETQYF
TRBD2 TRBJ2-7 once TRBV7-6 TGTGCCAGCAGAGAAGGGACTAGCGGCTCGGGGTACGAGCAGTACTTC CASREGTSGSGYEQYF
- TRBJ1-1 few TRBV11-2 TGTGCCAGCAGCTTAGTCGGACGGAACACTGAAGCTTTCTTT CASSLVGRNTEAFF
- TRBJ2-7 - TRBV27 TGTGCCAGCAGTGCACTCGGGAGCCCAGGGGCCTACGAGCAGTACTTC CASSALGSPGAYEQYF
TRBD2 TRBJ2-1 - TRBV6-5 TGTGCCAGCAGACCCGGGACTAATGGGGGTGAGCAGTTCTTC CASRPGTNGGEQFF
- TRBJ1-1 - TRBV29-1 TGCAGCGTTGAAGCGCGCAGGGTGAACACTGAAGCTTTCTTT CSVEARRVNTEAFF
TRBD1 TRBJ2-7 - TRBV7-6 TGTGCCAGCAGCCTAACAGGGACAGCCTACGAGCAGTACTTC CASSLTGTAYEQYF
- TRBJ1-2 - TRBV13 TGTGCCAGCAGCTTAAAGGGCCCGGGGAGGGATGTCGGCTACACCTTC CASSLKGPGRDVGYTF
TRBD1 TRBJ2-3 - TRBV7-9 TGTGCCAGCAGCTTAATCTGGACAGGAAAAACAGATACGCAGTATTTT CASSLIWTGKTDTQYF
TRBD2 TRBJ2-7 - TRBV27 TGTGCCAGCAGTTTATTCGGCGGGAGGCCCCACGAGCAGTACTTC CASSLFGGRPHEQYF
TRBD1 TRBJ1-1 - TRBV27 TGTGCCAGCAGGGAAACAGGGGACACTGAAGCTTTCTTT CASRETGDTEAFF
- TRBJ1-1 - TRBV6-5 TGTGCCAGCAGTTACGTGGGGGCCAACACTGAAGCTTTCTTT CASSYVGANTEAFF
TRBD2 TRBJ2-1 once TRBV28 TGTGCCAGCAGTTTACTCGCGGGAGTCGGCAATGAGCAGTTCTTC CASSLLAGVGNEQFF
- TRBJ1-1 few TRBV29-1 TGCAGCGTCCAAGTGGGCAGGATGATGAACACTGAAGCTTTCTTT CSVQVGRMMNTEAFF
TRBD2 TRBJ2-5 - TRBV15 TGTGCCACCAGCAGACGGGGACTAGCGGGAGAGACCCAGTACTTC CATSRRGLAGETQYF